What follows are 20 T cell receptor beta chains derived from one specimen sequenced in a study of human T cells and chemical hapten exposure. Specified time point: pre-sensitization, week 0. Treatment of the sample: therapeutic diphenylcyclopropenone sensitization with weekly scalp DPC. A single record per CDR3 protein comes from TCRdb applying MiXCR to the RACE reads. The table shows around 300,000 distinct CDR3 sequences, with just under 8% occurring only once. Sequenced material: whole blood, taken in connection with sensitization to the hapten diphenylcyclopropenone (DPC). The receptors come from a man younger than 35 with alopecia areata. Some clones in this sample may be carry-over from other donors' samples.

The chain joins TRBV18 to TRBJ1-1; the D gene is possibly TRBD1 (5 bases). Germline values: CDR1 KGHSH, CDR2 LQKENI. V was cut by 5 bases and J by 5 bases, with 21 bases left in between. The length of the CDR3 is 16 residues. Here the CDR3 DNA reads TGTGCCAGCTCAACCGCCAGAGAGGGGATCGGGACTGAAGCTTTCTTT. Residues: CASSTAREGIGTEAFF.

V is TRBV5-1 and J is TRBJ2-7; tentative D call: TRBD2 (7 bases). From germline, CDR1 is SGHRS and CDR2 YFSETQ. This CDR3 region has 14 residues. Deletions cut 4 bases from V and 2 bases from J, with 13 bases between. As DNA, the CDR3 is TGCGCCAGCAGCGTCCGGGGGGCAGCCTACGAGCAGTACTTC. This encodes CASSVRGAAYEQYF.

The chain uses TRBV27 and TRBJ1-6; D possibly corresponds to TRBD1 (5 bases). This CDR3 comprises 14 residues. V was clipped by 3 bases and J by 9 bases, with 12 bases between them. Germline V gene sequence: CDR1 MNHEY, CDR2 SMNVEV (reference sequence). The CDR3 DNA reads as TGTGCCAGCAGTTTTCAGGGATTCGTTTCACCCCTCCACTTT. Amino acids: CASSFQGFVSPLHF.

This clonotype was observed a few times. The chain has TRBV6-2 or TRBV6-3 and TRBJ1-2, with D uncertain. V lost 7 bases and J 4 bases, leaving 10 bases between the germline ends. This CDR3 has 12 amino acids. CDR1 is MNHEY and CDR2 is SVGEGT in the germline V gene. This CDR3 is CASKDSTYGYTF. CDR3 in DNA: TGTGCCAGCAAAGATAGCACCTATGGCTACACCTTC.

This clonotype was observed at least ten times. The chain uses TRBV20-1 and TRBJ2-7; 11 bases align to TRBD1. Germline V CDR1 and CDR2: DFQATT, SNEGSKA (reference sequence). CDR3 length: 15 amino acids. Trimming cost V 1 base and J 2 bases; bases outside gene matches: 4. CDR3 in amino acids: CSARAGTGGTYEQYF. The CDR3 nucleotides read TGCAGTGCTAGAGCCGGGACAGGGGGGACCTACGAGCAGTACTTC.

The V and J genes are TRBV6-2 or TRBV6-3 and TRBJ2-6; D is possibly TRBD1 (6 bases). The germline V and J ends were trimmed by 6 bases and 0 bases, with 15 bases remaining between them. Germline lookup yields CDR1 MNHEY and CDR2 SVGEGT. The CDR3 is 17 amino acids. In nucleotides, the CDR3 is TGTGCCAGCAGAAGGACCGGGACACACTCTGGGGCCAACGTCCTGACTTTC. Its translation: CASRRTGTHSGANVLTF.

This clonotype was detected only a few times. The chain has TRBV7-2 and TRBJ2-7; possibly TRBD1 for D (5 bases). CDR1 is SGHTA, CDR2 FQGNSA, per germline. Trimming removed 1 base at V and 3 bases at J, with 25 bases between. This CDR3 comprises 19 residues. The CDR3 loop reads CASSLGVGAAGQSIYEQYV. DNA of the CDR3: TGTGCCAGCAGCTTAGGTGTAGGGGCGGCCGGCCAGAGCATCTACGAGCAGTACGTC.

Many counts were recorded for this clonotype. V usage is TRBV7-9 and J usage is TRBJ1-6; D is undetermined. V lost 4 bases, J lost 3 bases, and 13 bases lay in between. The CDR3 runs to 16 residues. Germline CDR1 SEHNR, CDR2 FQNEAQ (reference sequence). The CDR3 nucleotides are TGTGCCAGCAGCTCCTCAGGACCGATCTATAATTCACCCCTCCACTTT. Amino acids: CASSSSGPIYNSPLHF.

The genes are TRBV10-3 and TRBJ1-2; 9 bases map to TRBD1. This CDR3 has 14 amino acids. Germline CDR1 reads ENHRY; CDR2 reads SYGVKD. J lost 5 bases, V lost 3 bases, and 4 bases had no gene match. The CDR3 DNA follows: TGTGCCATCAGTGATCCGGGACAGGGATATGGCTACACCTTC. This gives the protein CAISDPGQGYGYTF.

The chain carries TRBV20-1 and TRBJ1-6; 9 positions match TRBD1. Germline V gene lookup returns CDR1 DFQATT and CDR2 SNEGSKA (reference sequence). This CDR3 has 15 residues. Losses at the gene ends were 6 bases for V and 0 bases for J; bases not matched to a gene: 3. CDR3 DNA sequence: TGCAGTGCCGCGACAGGGGGCTCCTATAATTCACCCCTCCACTTT. Protein product: CSAATGGSYNSPLHF.

This clonotype was seen only a few times. V is TRBV5-1 and J is TRBJ1-4; no definite D call. In germline, CDR1 is SGHRS, CDR2 YFSETQ. The length of the CDR3 is 18 residues. V lost 5 bases and J lost 4, with 24 bases in between. The CDR3 coding sequence is TGCGCCAGCAGTTTAGGACCAGACCGCCGAAACTTTAATGAAAAACTGTTTTTT. Its protein is CASSLGPDRRNFNEKLFF.

The V gene is TRBV3-1, the J gene TRBJ2-1; 8 nucleotides match TRBD2. Germline V gives CDR1 LGHDT, CDR2 YNNKEL (reference sequence). The CDR3 is made up of 17 amino acids. The J segment lost 4 bases and the V segment lost 0 bases, leaving 8 bases of the junction unmatched. The DNA of the CDR3 is TGTGCCAGCAGCCAAGAATGGGCGGGGGGAGCTTACAATGAGCAGTTCTTC. The encoded protein is CASSQEWAGGAYNEQFF.

The chain joins TRBV5-5 to TRBJ2-7, with 9 bases lining up with TRBD1. Germline assignment: CDR1 SGHKS and CDR2 YYEKEE (reference sequence). The CDR3 is made up of 17 amino acids. J gave up 1 base and V 0 bases, and 8 bases lay outside the gene matches. The CDR3 is CASSLVGTGKGSYEQYF. DNA of the CDR3: TGTGCCAGCAGCTTGGTGGGGACAGGGAAAGGTTCCTACGAGCAGTACTTC. Full variable domain (rest looked up from reference TRBV5-5 and TRBJ2-7): DAGVTQSPTHLIKTRGQQVTLRCSPISGHKSVSWYQQVLGQGPQFIFQYYEKEERGRGNFPDRFSARQFPNYSSELNVNALLLGDSALYLCASSLVGTGKGSYEQYFGPGTRLTVT.

V usage is TRBV6-1 and J usage is TRBJ1-1; D gene unclear. Trimming took 8 bases from V and 5 from J, leaving 15 bases between them. The length of the CDR3 is 13 residues. Germline lookup yields CDR1 MNHNS and CDR2 SASEGT. The CDR3 DNA is TGTGCCAGCCCGGAATGGGAGGCAACTGAAGCTTTCTTT. Amino acids: CASPEWEATEAFF.

Only a few counts were recorded for this clonotype. As DNA, the CDR3 is TGTGCCAGCAGCCGTGGTTATGGACAGAAGTGGGGAGAACTAGCCAAAAACATTCAGTACTTC. Translating it yields CASSRGYGQKWGELAKNIQYF. The chain joins TRBV7-2 to TRBJ2-4; TRBD1 might be the D (6 bases). CDR3 length: 21 residues. In germline, CDR1 is SGHTA, CDR2 FQGNSA. V shed 5 bases and J shed 0 bases, with 29 bases lying between them. The full variable domain, in which reference TRBV7-2 and TRBJ2-4 provide the parts outside the CDR3, is GAGVSQSPSNKVTEKGKDVELRCDPISGHTALYWYRQSLGQGLEFLIYFQGNSAPDKSGLPSDRFSAERTGGSVSTLTIQRTQQEDSAVYLCASSRGYGQKWGELAKNIQYFGAGTRLSVL.

This clonotype was observed a few times. V usage is TRBV9 and J usage is TRBJ1-1, with D hard to call. CDR3 length equals 14 residues. With 0 bases removed from V and 3 bases from J, the gap between germline ends came to 9 bases. Germline loops: CDR1 SGDLS, CDR2 YYNGEE. The CDR3: CASSVDGGHTEAFF. The CDR3 bases are TGTGCCAGCAGCGTAGATGGCGGTCACACTGAAGCTTTCTTT.

This clonotype was recorded many times. The V call is TRBV2, the J call TRBJ2-5; D perhaps matches TRBD2 (7 bases). Germline V gene sequence: CDR1 SNHLY, CDR2 FYNNEI. V was cut by 6 bases and J by 1 base, with 12 bases left in between. This CDR3 region has 14 residues. The DNA for the CDR3 is TGTGCCAGCAGGCGGGGGCCTACCCAAGAGACCCAGTACTTC. It translates to CASRRGPTQETQYF.

The chain joins TRBV7-7 to TRBJ2-1; no reliable D call. The germline gives CDR1 SSHAT, CDR2 FNYEAQ (reference sequence). V was trimmed by 5 bases and J by 2 bases, leaving 16 bases between them. The CDR3 spans 16 residues. DNA of the CDR3: TGTGCCAGCAGCACTCGAAGTGCGGCCACCTACAATGAGCAGTTCTTC. It codes for CASSTRSAATYNEQFF. The full variable domain, in which reference TRBV7-7 and TRBJ2-1 provide the parts outside the CDR3, is GAGVSQSPRYKVTKRGQDVTLRCDPISSHATLYWYQQALGQGPEFLTYFNYEAQPDKSGLPSDRFSAERPEGSISTLTIQRTEQRDSAMYRCASSTRSAATYNEQFFGPGTRLTVL.

In this sample, this clonotype turned up a few times. The CDR3: CAISVWTGGGEQFF. CDR3 nucleotide sequence: TGTGCCATCAGTGTGTGGACAGGGGGCGGTGAGCAGTTCTTC. The chain carries TRBV10-3 and TRBJ2-1, with 11 positions matching TRBD1. After removal of 4 bases from V and 9 bases from J, the junction contained 5 bases not matched to a gene. Germline V gene data show CDR1 as ENHRY and CDR2 as SYGVKD. This CDR3 is 14 amino acids long.

The chain links TRBV20-1 to TRBJ2-3; 7 positions match TRBD1. J gave up 0 bases and V 5 bases, and 5 bases lay outside the gene matches. In germline, CDR1 is DFQATT, CDR2 SNEGSKA (reference sequence). This CDR3 contains 14 residues. The CDR3 loop reads CSAVTGESTDTQYF. Here the CDR3 DNA reads TGCAGTGCTGTTACAGGGGAAAGCACAGATACGCAGTATTTT.